Sequencing of this TCR beta chain was carried out in a study of blood T cell repertoires in COVID-19. The overall study: Sites across the United States, Italy and Spain contributed samples from acute and convalescent COVID-19. The analysed material was cDNA or gDNA that came from T cells, B-cell-depleted T cells, or PBMCs.

Clones were read by immunoSEQ multiplex PCR, and TCRdb kept only the in-frame ones, dropping some. The top ten clones hold 2% to 2.5% of a sample with approximately 280,000 clones, approximately 84% of them seen once. V shed 4 bases and J 4 bases; nucleotides not matched to a gene: 9. This CDR3 spans 15 amino acids. Germline CDR1 is LGHDT and CDR2 is YNNKEL (reference sequence). This TCR was recovered from a woman in her thirties who had recovered from COVID-19. Sequencing input: peripheral blood. The V gene is TRBV3-1 (or the pseudogene TRBV3-2), the J gene TRBJ2-7, with 8 positions matching TRBD2. The CDR3 region has the DNA TGTGCCAGCAGCCCCGCGCTACTAGCGGAGTACGAGCAGTACTTC. It encodes CASSPALLAEYEQYF.